These 28 T cell receptor beta chains came from one sample sequenced in a study of naive and memory T cell subsets. Antigens of these TCRs are unknown. General study points: Possibly reflecting memory cells re-expressing CD45RA, a few larger clonotypes occurred in naive repertoires, especially CD8.

An equimolar mix of two oligonucleotides served as the beta constant-region primer for TRBC1 and TRBC2. The ligated cDNA underwent four PCR rounds using SP2 and nested alpha and beta constant-region primers. TCRdb re-called the UMI-ligation and nested PCR reads with MiXCR, one entry per CDR3 protein. The table has roughly 140,000 distinct CDR3 sequences, about 20% seen once. Sequencing used naive CD8+ T cells from blood. The source is a human donor in good health.

The chain recombines TRBV6-5 with TRBJ2-3; 7 bases line up with TRBD2. The CDR3 has 16 residues. V lost 4 bases to trimming and J lost 1 base; unmatched junction nucleotides: 8. Germline V CDR1 and CDR2: MNHEY, SVGAGI. The CDR3, as DNA: TGTGCCAGCAGTTCCATCGGGGCGGGAGGCACAGATACGCAGTATTTT. This sequence encodes CASSSIGAGGTDTQYF.

J is TRBJ2-1 and V is TRBV7-2; TRBD1 matches 9 bases. The CDR3 consists of 20 residues. Germline V gene sequence: CDR1 SGHTA, CDR2 FQGNSA. V lost 7 bases to trimming and J lost 6 bases; unmatched junction nucleotides: 25. The CDR3 nucleotides read TGTGCCAGCACCCGGGGGTGGGCGGGACAGGGCCTCGACCCCCCCAATGAGCAGTTCTTC. Translated: CASTRGWAGQGLDPPNEQFF.

The chain carries TRBV7-6 and TRBJ2-7; D possibly matches TRBD1 or TRBD2 (5 bases each). CDR3 length: 14 residues. Between the trimmed V and J ends, which lost 0 bases and 7 bases, there was a span of 13 bases. Per germline, CDR1 SGHVS and CDR2 FNYEAQ. CDR3 residues: CASSLARGVREQYF. CDR3 in DNA: TGTGCCAGCAGCTTAGCCCGAGGGGTGAGGGAGCAGTACTTC. Supplemented by reference TRBV7-6 and TRBJ2-7, the full variable domain reads GAGVSQSPRYKVTKRGQDVALRCDPISGHVSLYWYRQALGQGPEFLTYFNYEAQQDKSGLPNDRFSAERPEGSISTLTIQRTEQRDSAMYRCASSLARGVREQYFGPGTRLTVT.

This clonotype was detected only once. A junction boundary mismatches the germline segment, possibly from a read error. V gene TRBV5-6 combines with J gene TRBJ2-7, with D perhaps TRBD1 (6 bases). There are 16 residues in the CDR3. CDR1 and CDR2 (germline): SGHDT, YYEEEE. CDR3 DNA sequence: TGTGCCAGCAGCCCGGCACTACAGGGTCTCGTCTACAAGCAGTACTTC. It is translated as CASSPALQGLVYKQYF.

This clonotype came up a few times. V and J are TRBV5-1 and TRBJ2-7; 11 bases are a match to TRBD1. V was pared by 4 bases and J by 0 bases, with 12 bases of the junction left unmatched. Per the germline V gene, CDR1 is SGHRS and CDR2 is YFSETQ. CDR3 length: 18 residues. Here the CDR3 DNA reads TGCGCCAGCAGCCTTCGCGGGACAGGGGGTTACAGCTCCTACGAGCAGTACTTC. Encoded protein: CASSLRGTGGYSSYEQYF.

The chain employs TRBV10-3 and TRBJ1-1; the D is unclear. With 3 bases removed from V and 7 bases from J, the gap between germline ends came to 6 bases. Germline V gives CDR1 ENHRY, CDR2 SYGVKD. The CDR3 covers 11 residues. In DNA form, the CDR3 reads TGTGCCATCAGTGACCAGAGTGAAGCTTTCTTT. It is translated as CAISDQSEAFF.

The table lists this clonotype with a few counts. This sequence joins TRBV5-1 and TRBJ2-4; 8 bases map to TRBD1. This CDR3 is built from 17 residues. The J segment lost 4 bases and the V segment lost 0 bases, leaving 9 bases of the junction unmatched. CDR1 is SGHRS, CDR2 YFSETQ, per germline. CDR3 region: CASSLDWTGPPKNIQYF. The DNA for the CDR3 is TGCGCCAGCAGCTTGGACTGGACAGGGCCCCCAAAAAACATTCAGTACTTC.

The rearrangement joins TRBV29-1 to TRBJ2-7, with a possible D match to TRBD1 (6 bases). The germline V gene encodes CDR1 SQVTM and CDR2 ANQGSEA. The CDR3 runs 14 residues. Trimming cost V 3 bases and J 3 bases, with 15 bases left between them. The CDR3 is CSVEVGRDIYEQYF. The CDR3 nucleotides read TGCAGCGTTGAGGTGGGCAGGGACATCTACGAGCAGTACTTC.

This clonotype has just a few counts. The chain couples TRBV6-5 to TRBJ1-6; no clear D gene. The CDR3 totals 17 residues. Germline V gives CDR1 MNHEY, CDR2 SVGAGI. V was clipped by 0 bases and J by 0 bases, with 9 bases between them. The CDR3 nucleotides read TGTGCCAGCAGTTACTCGACGAGGAGCTCCTATAATTCACCCCTCCACTTT. It specifies CASSYSTRSSYNSPLHF.

The genes are TRBV3-1 and TRBJ2-7; a possible D gene is TRBD1 (5 bases). Trimming pared 0 bases from V and 4 bases from J, leaving 13 bases between. Germline V gene lookup returns CDR1 LGHDT and CDR2 YNNKEL (reference sequence). The length of the CDR3 is 15 residues. CDR3 amino acids: CASSQDRTRAYEQYF. In DNA, the CDR3 is TGTGCCAGCAGCCAAGACCGGACCAGGGCTTACGAGCAGTACTTC.

In this sample, this clonotype turned up a few times. V usage is TRBV7-8 and J usage is TRBJ2-5; D not resolved. The germline V gene has CDR1 SGHVS and CDR2 FQNEAQ. The ends were cut back, 1 base at V and 7 bases at J, with 7 bases in the middle. The length of the CDR3 is 12 residues. CDR3 sequence: CASSLGTRTQYF. In nucleotides, the CDR3 is TGTGCCAGCAGCTTAGGGACCAGGACCCAGTACTTC.

This chain links TRBV10-1 with TRBJ2-1; D uncertain. V gave up 4 bases and J gave up 0 bases, with 7 bases separating them. Germline loops: CDR1 WNHNN, CDR2 SYGVQD (reference sequence). CDR3 size: 14 residues. DNA of the CDR3: TGCGCCAGCAGTGTCGGAAGCTCCTACAATGAGCAGTTCTTC. It specifies CASSVGSSYNEQFF.

The sample holds a few counts of this clonotype. The CDR3 DNA sequence: TGCAGTGCTAGGGGTAGCGGGAGGCCACAAGAGACCCAGTACTTC. This codes for CSARGSGRPQETQYF. The chain uses TRBV20-1 and TRBJ2-5; 10 nucleotides align to TRBD2. The V gene end was trimmed by 3 bases and the J gene end by 2 bases; junction bases not matched to a gene: 6. The CDR3 has 15 amino acids. CDR1 and CDR2 from the germline V gene are DFQATT and SNEGSKA (reference sequence).

CDR3 sequence (DNA): TGCAGTGCTAGAGATTGGCAGGAGGGAGGCTACACCTTC. It specifies CSARDWQEGGYTF. V and J are TRBV20-1 and TRBJ1-2; D not certain. Trimming removed 0 bases from V and 8 bases from J, with 13 bases in between. The V gene's germline CDR1 is DFQATT and CDR2 SNEGSKA (reference sequence). This CDR3 is built from 13 residues.

This clonotype was observed a handful of times. The chain employs TRBV11-2 and TRBJ1-1; D uncertain. The germline gives CDR1 SGHAT, CDR2 FQNNGV. The CDR3 consists of 14 residues. With 3 bases removed from V and 1 base from J, the gap between germline ends came to 9 bases. The CDR3 DNA reads TGTGCCAGCAGCTTCCTCCACAGGAACACTGAAGCTTTCTTT. The encoded protein is CASSFLHRNTEAFF.

The rearrangement joins TRBV28 to TRBJ2-7; 7 bases agree with TRBD1. The CDR3 loop spans 14 amino acids. Trimming cost V 7 bases and J 2 bases; bases outside gene matches: 8. Germline CDR1 is MDHEN and CDR2 is SYDVKM. The CDR3 region is CASTPRDRPYEQYF. Written as DNA, the CDR3 is TGTGCCAGCACCCCACGGGACAGACCCTACGAGCAGTACTTC.

This clonotype was found a few times. This CDR3 is CASSREGQDYGYTF. The CDR3 nucleotides are TGTGCCAGCAGTAGAGAGGGACAGGACTATGGCTACACCTTC. The V call is TRBV6-6, the J call TRBJ1-2, with 8 nucleotides matching TRBD1. The germline V gene has CDR1 MNHNY and CDR2 SVGAGI (reference sequence). After removal of 5 bases from V and 3 bases from J, the junction contained 5 bases not matched to a gene. The CDR3 extends over 14 amino acids.

The sample holds many counts of this clonotype. V is TRBV7-8 and J is TRBJ2-4; D perhaps matches TRBD1 (6 bases). CDR1 is SGHVS, CDR2 FQNEAQ, per germline. The germline V and J ends were trimmed by 6 bases and 0 bases, with 21 bases remaining between them. CDR3 length equals 18 residues. DNA of the CDR3: TGTGCCAGCAGTTACAGGGAAAGGGGACCACTAGCCAAAAACATTCAGTACTTC. This translates into CASSYRERGPLAKNIQYF.

The chain links TRBV6-5 to TRBJ2-2; unclear D gene. Trimming left V 6 bases short and J 3 bases short, with 8 bases between. Germline assignment: CDR1 MNHEY and CDR2 SVGAGI. The CDR3 length is 13 residues. This CDR3 is CASRPYYTGELFF. Here the CDR3 DNA reads TGTGCCAGCAGACCCTATTACACCGGGGAGCTGTTTTTT.

There are many counts of this clonotype. This sequence joins TRBV29-1 and TRBJ1-4; 8 nucleotides line up with TRBD1. The CDR3 covers 15 residues. Germline V lookup: CDR1 SQVTM, CDR2 ANQGSEA. J lost 7 bases, V lost 4 bases, and 11 bases had no gene match. The CDR3 DNA reads TGCAGCGTTGCACCGCAGGGGGCTGGAGGTGAAAAACTGTTTTTT. Translating it yields CSVAPQGAGGEKLFF. The full variable domain, rest sourced from reference TRBV29-1 and TRBJ1-4, is SAVISQKPSRDICQRGTSLTIQCQVDSQVTMMFWYRQQPGQSLTLIATANQGSEATYESGFVIDKFPISRPNLTFSTLTVSNMSPEDSSIYLCSVAPQGAGGEKLFFGSGTQLSVL.

This clonotype was counted a few times. This chain connects TRBV4-1 to TRBJ2-1; a weak D match, TRBD1 (5 bases). CDR1 and CDR2 from the germline V gene are MGHRA and YSYEKL. The CDR3 has 14 amino acids. V dropped 0 bases and J dropped 5 bases, with 8 bases sitting between them. In nucleotides, the CDR3 is TGCGCCAGCAGCCAAGAGAAGGACAACAATGAGCAGTTCTTC. It encodes CASSQEKDNNEQFF.

The chain couples TRBV6-1 to TRBJ1-4; TRBD1 might be the D (6 bases). V shed 4 bases and J shed 10 bases, with 16 bases lying between them. Germline CDR1 and CDR2: MNHNS and SASEGT. CDR3 length: 14 residues. For the CDR3, the DNA is TGTGCCAGCAGTGGTCGGCCAGGGGTCGGAAAACTGTTTTTT. Translating it yields CASSGRPGVGKLFF.

V and J are TRBV20-1 and TRBJ2-1; 9 nucleotides line up with TRBD2. V trimming: 0 bases; J trimming: 5 bases; junction bases outside the gene matches: 5. This CDR3 contains 15 residues. Germline assignment: CDR1 DFQATT and CDR2 SNEGSKA (reference sequence). CDR3 nucleotide sequence: TGCAGTGCTAGAGATCGACTAGCGGCAGACAATGAGCAGTTCTTC. This translates into CSARDRLAADNEQFF.

This clonotype was observed a handful of times. The chain recombines TRBV10-1 with TRBJ2-3; 8 bases fit TRBD2. V was clipped by 2 bases and J by 2 bases; unmatched bases: 6. The CDR3 sequence is 16 residues long. Germline CDR1 and CDR2: WNHNN and SYGVQD (reference sequence). CDR3 residues: CASSEHERETTDTQYF. The CDR3 nucleotides read TGCGCCAGCAGTGAGCACGAGCGGGAGACCACAGATACGCAGTATTTT.

This clonotype was recorded a few times. V gene TRBV12-3 or TRBV12-4 combines with J gene TRBJ2-2, with TRBD2 as a possible D gene (5 bases). The CDR3 loop spans 15 amino acids. V was cut by 2 bases and J by 4 bases, with 11 bases left in between. CDR3 protein: CASSLTSYGTGELFF. The CDR3 DNA is TGTGCCAGCAGTTTAACTAGTTATGGCACCGGGGAGCTGTTTTTT.

The CDR3 loop reads CASSLGMSGGEQYF. The CDR3 bases are TGTGCCAGCAGCTTAGGGATGTCGGGGGGCGAGCAGTACTTC. V usage is TRBV13 and J usage is TRBJ2-7; 7 bases line up with TRBD2. Trimming took 0 bases from V and 6 from J; bases not matched to a gene: 5. CDR3 length: 14 residues. Looked up from germline, CDR1 is PRHDT and CDR2 is FYEKMQ (reference sequence).

The genes are TRBV20-1 and TRBJ2-1; possibly TRBD2 for D (6 bases). Germline V gene sequence: CDR1 DFQATT, CDR2 SNEGSKA (reference sequence). This CDR3 contains 13 residues. Deletions cut 3 bases from V and 8 bases from J, with 14 bases between. The CDR3 loop is CSASGSSRYEQFF. The CDR3, as DNA: TGCAGTGCTAGCGGGAGTTCTCGCTATGAGCAGTTCTTC.

This chain connects TRBV7-6 to TRBJ2-7; tentatively, D is TRBD1 or TRBD2 (5 bases each). Trimming left V 4 bases short and J 4 bases short, with 14 bases between. This CDR3 region has 14 residues. Germline V CDR1 and CDR2: SGHVS, FNYEAQ. The CDR3 reads CASSSGLEDYEQYF. The CDR3 coding sequence is TGTGCCAGCAGCTCAGGGCTGGAGGATTACGAGCAGTACTTC.